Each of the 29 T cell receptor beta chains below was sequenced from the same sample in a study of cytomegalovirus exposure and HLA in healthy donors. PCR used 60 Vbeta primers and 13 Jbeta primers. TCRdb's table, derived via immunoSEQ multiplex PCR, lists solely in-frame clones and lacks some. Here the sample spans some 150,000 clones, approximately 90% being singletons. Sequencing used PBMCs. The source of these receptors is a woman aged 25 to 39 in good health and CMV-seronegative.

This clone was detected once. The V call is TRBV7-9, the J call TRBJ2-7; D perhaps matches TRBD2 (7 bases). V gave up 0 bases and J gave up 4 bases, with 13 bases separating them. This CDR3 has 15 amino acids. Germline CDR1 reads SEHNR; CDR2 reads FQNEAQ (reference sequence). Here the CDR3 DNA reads TGTGCCAGCAGCTTAGCGTTCGGGGGGCAGTACGAGCAGTACTTC. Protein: CASSLAFGGQYEQYF. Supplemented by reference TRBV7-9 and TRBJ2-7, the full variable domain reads DTGVSQNPRHKITKRGQNVTFRCDPISEHNRLYWYRQTLGQGPEFLTYFQNEAQLEKSRLLSDRFSAERPKGSFSTLEIQRTEQGDSAMYLCASSLAFGGQYEQYFGPGTRLTVT.

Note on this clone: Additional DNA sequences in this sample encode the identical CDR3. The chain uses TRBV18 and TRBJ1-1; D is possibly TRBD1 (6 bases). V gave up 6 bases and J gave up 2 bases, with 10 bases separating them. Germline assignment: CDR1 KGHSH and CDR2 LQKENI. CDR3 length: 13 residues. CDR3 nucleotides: TGTGCCAGCTCTTCGGACAGCAACACTGAAGCTTTCTTT. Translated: CASSSDSNTEAFF.

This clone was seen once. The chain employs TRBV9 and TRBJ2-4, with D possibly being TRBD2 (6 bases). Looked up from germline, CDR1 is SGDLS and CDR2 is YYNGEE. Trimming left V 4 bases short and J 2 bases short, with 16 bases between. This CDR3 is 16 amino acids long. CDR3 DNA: TGTGCCAGCAGCCTAGGGCCTCGGGAGCCCAAAAACATTCAGTACTTC. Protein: CASSLGPREPKNIQYF.

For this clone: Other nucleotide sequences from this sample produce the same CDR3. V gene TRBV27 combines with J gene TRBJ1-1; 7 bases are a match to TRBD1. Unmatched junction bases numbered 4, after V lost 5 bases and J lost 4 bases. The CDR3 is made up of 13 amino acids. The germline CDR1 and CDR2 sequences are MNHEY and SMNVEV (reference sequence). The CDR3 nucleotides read TGTGCCAGCAGTCTCTACAGGGGCACTGAAGCTTTCTTT. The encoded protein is CASSLYRGTEAFF.

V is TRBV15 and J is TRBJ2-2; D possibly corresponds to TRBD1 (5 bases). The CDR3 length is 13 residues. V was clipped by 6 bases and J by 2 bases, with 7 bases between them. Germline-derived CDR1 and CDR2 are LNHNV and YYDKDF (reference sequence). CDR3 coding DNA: TGTGCCACCAGGGGGCCCAACACCGGGGAGCTGTTTTTT. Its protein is CATRGPNTGELFF. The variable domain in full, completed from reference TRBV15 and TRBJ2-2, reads DAMVIQNPRYQVTQFGKPVTLSCSQTLNHNVMYWYQQKSSQAPKLLFHYYDKDFNNEADTPDNFQSRRPNTSFCFLDIRSPGLGDTAMYLCATRGPNTGELFFGEGSRLTVL.

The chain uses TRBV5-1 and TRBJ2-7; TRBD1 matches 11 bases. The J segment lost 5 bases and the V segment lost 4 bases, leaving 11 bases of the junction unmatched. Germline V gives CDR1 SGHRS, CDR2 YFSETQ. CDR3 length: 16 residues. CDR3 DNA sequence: TGCGCCAGCAGCCTGACCCCGGACAGGGGGCACCACGAGCAGTACTTC. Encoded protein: CASSLTPDRGHHEQYF. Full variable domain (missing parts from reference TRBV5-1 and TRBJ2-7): KAGVTQTPRYLIKTRGQQVTLSCSPISGHRSVSWYQQTPGQGLQFLFEYFSETQRNKGNFPGRFSGRQFSNSRSEMNVSTLELGDSALYLCASSLTPDRGHHEQYFGPGTRLTVT.

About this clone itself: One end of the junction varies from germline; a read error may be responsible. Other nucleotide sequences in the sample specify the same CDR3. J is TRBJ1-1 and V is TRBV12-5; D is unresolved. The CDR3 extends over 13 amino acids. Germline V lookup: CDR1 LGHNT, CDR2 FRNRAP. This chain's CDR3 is CASGPDWNTEAFF. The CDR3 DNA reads TGTGCTAGTGGCCCGGACTGGAACACTGAGGCTTTCTTT.

As DNA, the CDR3 is TGTGCCAGCAGCTTAGGAGGTCCAGAGACCCAGTACTTC. This codes for CASSLGGPETQYF. V gene TRBV7-2 combines with J gene TRBJ2-5, with unresolved D. Germline assignment: CDR1 SGHTA and CDR2 FQGNSA. The CDR3 totals 13 residues. Trimming removed 1 base from V and 4 bases from J, with 7 bases in between.

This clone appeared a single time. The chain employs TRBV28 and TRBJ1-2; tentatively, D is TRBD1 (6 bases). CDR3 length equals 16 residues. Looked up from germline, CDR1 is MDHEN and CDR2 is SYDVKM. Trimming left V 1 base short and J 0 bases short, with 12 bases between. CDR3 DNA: TGTGCCAGCAGTTTATTAGCAGGGACACCTAACTATGGCTACACCTTC. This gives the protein CASSLLAGTPNYGYTF.

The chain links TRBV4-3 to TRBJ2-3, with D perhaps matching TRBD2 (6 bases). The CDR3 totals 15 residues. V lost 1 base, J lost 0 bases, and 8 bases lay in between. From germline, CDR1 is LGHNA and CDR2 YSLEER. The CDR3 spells CASSQAGTSTDTQYF. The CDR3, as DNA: TGCGCCAGCAGCCAAGCAGGGACTAGCACAGATACGCAGTATTTT.

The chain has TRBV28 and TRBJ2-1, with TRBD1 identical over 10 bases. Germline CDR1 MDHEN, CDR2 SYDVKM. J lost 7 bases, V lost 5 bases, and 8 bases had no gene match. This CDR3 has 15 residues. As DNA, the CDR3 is TGTGCCAGCAGTGTTGACAGGGGGCTTATTAATGAGCAGTTCTTC. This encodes CASSVDRGLINEQFF.

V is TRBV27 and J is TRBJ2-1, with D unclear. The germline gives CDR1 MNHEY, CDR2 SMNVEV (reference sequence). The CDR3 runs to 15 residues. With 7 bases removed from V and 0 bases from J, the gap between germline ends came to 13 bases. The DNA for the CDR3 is TGTGCCAGCAAACTGTTAACGAGCTCCTACAATGAGCAGTTCTTC. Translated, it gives CASKLLTSSYNEQFF.

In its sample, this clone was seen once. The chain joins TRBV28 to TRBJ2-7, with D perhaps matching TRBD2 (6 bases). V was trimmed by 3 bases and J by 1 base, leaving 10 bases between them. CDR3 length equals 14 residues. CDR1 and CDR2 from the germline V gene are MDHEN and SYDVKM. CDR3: CASSLAGTSYEQYF. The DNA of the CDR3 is TGTGCCAGCAGTTTGGCAGGGACTTCCTACGAGCAGTACTTC.

CDR3 coding DNA: TGCAGCGTTGAAGGGACAGGGGGCGGTTACGAGCAGTACTTC. It specifies CSVEGTGGGYEQYF. This rearrangement joins TRBV29-1 to TRBJ2-7; 11 bases match TRBD1. This CDR3 has 14 residues. The germline V gene encodes CDR1 SQVTM and CDR2 ANQGSEA. The ends lost 1 base at V and 4 bases at J; junction bases unmatched: 3.

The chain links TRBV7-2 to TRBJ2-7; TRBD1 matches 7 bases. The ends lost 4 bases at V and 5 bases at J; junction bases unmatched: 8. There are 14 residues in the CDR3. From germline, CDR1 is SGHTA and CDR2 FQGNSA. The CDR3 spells CASSSDRAKNEQYF. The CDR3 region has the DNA TGTGCCAGCAGCTCCGACAGGGCCAAGAACGAGCAGTACTTC.

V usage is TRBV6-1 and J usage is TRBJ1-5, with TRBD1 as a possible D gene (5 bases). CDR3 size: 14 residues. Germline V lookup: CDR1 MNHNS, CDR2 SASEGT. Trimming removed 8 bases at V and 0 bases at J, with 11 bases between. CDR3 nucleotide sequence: TGTGCCAGCGACAGTCTTTATAGCAATCAGCCCCAGCATTTT. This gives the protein CASDSLYSNQPQHF.

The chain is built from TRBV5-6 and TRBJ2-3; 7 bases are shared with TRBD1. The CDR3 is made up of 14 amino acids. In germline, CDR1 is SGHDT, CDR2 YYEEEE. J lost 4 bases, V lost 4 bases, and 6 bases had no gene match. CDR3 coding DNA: TGTGCCAGCAGCACACAGGGGTGGGCAGATACGCAGTATTTT. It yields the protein CASSTQGWADTQYF.

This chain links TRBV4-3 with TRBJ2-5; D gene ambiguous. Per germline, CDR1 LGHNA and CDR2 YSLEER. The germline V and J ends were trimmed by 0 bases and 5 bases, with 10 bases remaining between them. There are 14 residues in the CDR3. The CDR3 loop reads CASSQDHLVETQYF. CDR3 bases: TGCGCCAGCAGCCAAGATCATTTAGTGGAGACCCAGTACTTC.

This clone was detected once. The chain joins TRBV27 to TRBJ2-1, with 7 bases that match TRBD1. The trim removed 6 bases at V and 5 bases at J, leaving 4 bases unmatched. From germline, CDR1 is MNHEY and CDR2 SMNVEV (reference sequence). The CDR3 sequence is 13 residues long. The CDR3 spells CASRQGSDNEQFF. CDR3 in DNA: TGTGCCAGCAGACAGGGGAGTGACAATGAGCAGTTCTTC.

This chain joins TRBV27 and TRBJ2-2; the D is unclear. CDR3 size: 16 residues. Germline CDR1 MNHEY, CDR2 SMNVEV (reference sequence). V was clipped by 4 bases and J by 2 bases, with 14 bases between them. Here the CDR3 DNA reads TGTGCCAGCAGTTCTCCAATACAGAGAAACACCGGGGAGCTGTTTTTT. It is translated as CASSSPIQRNTGELFF.

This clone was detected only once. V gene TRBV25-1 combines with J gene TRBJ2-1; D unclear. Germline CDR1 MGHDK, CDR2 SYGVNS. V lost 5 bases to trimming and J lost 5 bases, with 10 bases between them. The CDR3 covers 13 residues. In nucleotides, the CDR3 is TGTGCCAGCAGTCCCCAGGAAAACAATGAGCAGTTCTTC. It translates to CASSPQENNEQFF. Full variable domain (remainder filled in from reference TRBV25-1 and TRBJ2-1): EADIYQTPRYLVIGTGKKITLECSQTMGHDKMYWYQQDPGMELHLIHYSYGVNSTEKGDLSSESTVSRIRTEHFPLTLESARPSHTSQYLCASSPQENNEQFFGPGTRLTVL.

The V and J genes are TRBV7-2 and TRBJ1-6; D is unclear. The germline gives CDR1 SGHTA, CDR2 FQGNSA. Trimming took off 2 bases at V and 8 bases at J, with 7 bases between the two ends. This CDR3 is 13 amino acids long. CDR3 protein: CASSLRQDSPLHF. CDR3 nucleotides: TGTGCCAGCAGCTTAAGGCAGGATTCACCCCTCCACTTT.

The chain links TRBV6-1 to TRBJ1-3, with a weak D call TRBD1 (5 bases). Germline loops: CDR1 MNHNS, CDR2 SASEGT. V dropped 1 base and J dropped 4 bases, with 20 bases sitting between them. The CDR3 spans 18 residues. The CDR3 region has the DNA TGTGCCAGCAGTGAAGTGTTAGTGCGTGAAGGGGCAGGAAACACCATATATTTT. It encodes CASSEVLVREGAGNTIYF.

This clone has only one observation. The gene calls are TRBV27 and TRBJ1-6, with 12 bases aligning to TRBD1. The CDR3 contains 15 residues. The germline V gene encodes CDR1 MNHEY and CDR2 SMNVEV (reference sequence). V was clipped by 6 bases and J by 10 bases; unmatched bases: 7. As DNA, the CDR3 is TGTGCCAGCAGCCTGTCCGGGACAGGGGGCTCACCCCTCCACTTT. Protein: CASSLSGTGGSPLHF.

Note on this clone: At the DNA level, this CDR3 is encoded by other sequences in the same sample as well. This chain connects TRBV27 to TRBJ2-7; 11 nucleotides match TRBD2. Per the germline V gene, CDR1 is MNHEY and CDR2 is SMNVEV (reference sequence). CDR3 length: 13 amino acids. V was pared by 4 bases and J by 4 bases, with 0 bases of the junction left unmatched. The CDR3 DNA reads TGTGCCAGCAGTTGGACTAGCGGGTACGAGCAGTACTTC. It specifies CASSWTSGYEQYF.

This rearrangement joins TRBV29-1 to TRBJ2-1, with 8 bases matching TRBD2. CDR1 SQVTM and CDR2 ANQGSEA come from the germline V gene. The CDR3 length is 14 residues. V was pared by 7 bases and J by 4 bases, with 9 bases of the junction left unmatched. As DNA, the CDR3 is TGCAGCGCTGGGGGCGGGAGGAATTACAATGAGCAGTTCTTC. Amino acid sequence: CSAGGGRNYNEQFF.

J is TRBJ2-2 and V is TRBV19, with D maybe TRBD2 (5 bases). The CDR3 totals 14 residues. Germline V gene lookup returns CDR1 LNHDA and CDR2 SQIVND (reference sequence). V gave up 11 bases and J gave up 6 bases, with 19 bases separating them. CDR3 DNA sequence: TGTGCCTGCCGGGTGGGGAGAGGCGCCGGGGAGCTGTTTTTT. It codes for CACRVGRGAGELFF.

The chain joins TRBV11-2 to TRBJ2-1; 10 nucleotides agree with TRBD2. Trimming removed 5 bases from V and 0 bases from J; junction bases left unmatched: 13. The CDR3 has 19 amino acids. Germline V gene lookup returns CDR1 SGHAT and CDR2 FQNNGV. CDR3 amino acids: CASSRNGLAVYLSYNEQFF. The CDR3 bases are TGTGCCAGCAGCCGGAATGGACTAGCGGTTTACCTCTCCTACAATGAGCAGTTCTTC. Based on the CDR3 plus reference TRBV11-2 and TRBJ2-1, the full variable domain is EAGVAQSPRYKIIEKRQSVAFWCNPISGHATLYWYQQILGQGPKLLIQFQNNGVVDDSQLPKDRFSAERLKGVDSTLKIQPAKLEDSAVYLCASSRNGLAVYLSYNEQFFGPGTRLTVL.

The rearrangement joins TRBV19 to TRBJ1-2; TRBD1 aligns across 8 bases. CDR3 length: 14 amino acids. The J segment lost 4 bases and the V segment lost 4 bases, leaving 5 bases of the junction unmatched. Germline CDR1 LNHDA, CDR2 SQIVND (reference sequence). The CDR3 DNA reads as TGTGCCAGTAGTACGATGGACAGGGCCTATGGCTACACCTTC. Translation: CASSTMDRAYGYTF.